The 25 T cell receptor beta chains reported below all come from one sample, sequenced in a study of regulatory T cells in long-lasting Graves disease. The time point here: newly diagnosed GD, antithyroid drugs for less than 3 months. Generation of the TCR library employed RNA extracted from PBMCs. Arm-PCR with iRepertoire HTBI primers amplified the CDR3 regions for these TCR beta libraries. One entry per CDR3 protein, called by TCRdb with MiXCR from the multiplex PCR reads. Of some 560,000 distinct CDR3 sequences listed, roughly 16% are singletons. These data were likewise used in another study, on T cells in Graves' hyperthyroidism and ophthalmopathy.

The input for sequencing was peripheral blood mononuclear cells (PBMCs), taken at new diagnosis, from a patient treated with antithyroid drugs. The receptors derive from a middle-aged woman with Graves disease.

This clonotype was observed at least ten times. The chain carries TRBV19 and TRBJ1-5; TRBD1 is a possible D gene (5 bases). CDR1 LNHDA and CDR2 SQIVND come from the germline V gene (reference sequence). V was pared by 4 bases and J by 7 bases, with 14 bases between. This CDR3 has 14 amino acids. CDR3 loop: CASSTPTAAQPQHF. DNA for the CDR3: TGTGCCAGTAGTACCCCGACAGCGGCACAGCCCCAGCATTTT. The full variable domain, completed using reference TRBV19 and TRBJ1-5, is DGGITQSPKYLFRKEGQNVTLSCEQNLNHDAMYWYRQDPGQGLRLIYYSQIVNDFQKGDIAEGYSVSREKKESFPLTVTSAQKNPTAFYLCASSTPTAAQPQHFGDGTRLSIL.

This clonotype was recorded at least ten times. This CDR3 reads CASSLWGEDTEAFF. The CDR3 DNA reads TGTGCCAGCAGCTTATGGGGGGAGGACACTGAAGCTTTCTTT. V usage is TRBV7-9 and J usage is TRBJ1-1, with a possible D match to TRBD1 (5 bases). Germline V gene sequence: CDR1 SEHNR, CDR2 FQNEAQ (reference sequence). The germline V and J ends were trimmed by 2 bases and 3 bases, with 10 bases remaining between them. The CDR3 loop spans 14 amino acids.

Only one count was recorded for this clonotype. The genes are TRBV7-9 and TRBJ2-7; possibly TRBD1 for D (5 bases). CDR1 and CDR2 (germline): SEHNR, FQNEAQ (reference sequence). The V end lost 5 bases, the J end lost 7 bases, and 12 bases lay between the germline ends. The CDR3 is made up of 12 amino acids. The CDR3 sequence: CASSHDSNEQYF. The CDR3 nucleotides are TGTGCCAGCAGCCACGACAGTAATGAGCAGTACTTC.

The rearrangement links TRBV20-1 to TRBJ2-1; perhaps TRBD2 as D (6 bases). CDR1 and CDR2 from the germline V gene are DFQATT and SNEGSKA (reference sequence). Trimming pared 2 bases from V and 7 bases from J, leaving 12 bases between. This CDR3 comprises 13 residues. The CDR3 DNA sequence: TGCAGTGCTAGATACGGGACTCAAAATGAGCAGTTCTTC. This codes for CSARYGTQNEQFF.

As regards this clonotype: One end of the junction varies from germline; a read error may be responsible. This sequence joins TRBV4-1 and TRBJ1-2; no reliable D call. CDR1 is MGHRA and CDR2 is YSYEKL in the germline V gene. The CDR3 covers 15 residues. The CDR3 region has the DNA TGCGCCAGCAGCCAAGACTATACCATACCTCGTGGCTGCACCTTC. As protein: CASSQDYTIPRGCTF.

This clonotype was detected only a few times. The chain has TRBV30 and TRBJ1-6; TRBD1 matches at 9 bases. The V segment lost 8 bases and the J segment 8 bases; nucleotides outside the gene matches: 10. This CDR3 comprises 14 residues. CDR1 is GTSNPN and CDR2 is SVGIG in the germline V gene (reference sequence). CDR3 sequence: CALSRDRVDSPLHF. The CDR3, as DNA: TGTGCCCTTTCCCGGGACAGGGTTGATTCACCCCTCCACTTT.

The chain recombines TRBV12-3 or TRBV12-4 with TRBJ2-2; D not certain. The CDR3 extends over 13 amino acids. Trimming removed 3 bases at V and 6 bases at J, with 8 bases between. In nucleotides, the CDR3 is TGTGCCAGCAGTTTTCTGGCCTCCGGGGAGCTGTTTTTT. It translates to CASSFLASGELFF.

This clonotype was detected many times. The chain is built from TRBV5-1 and TRBJ1-1; D remains ambiguous. V lost 9 bases to trimming and J lost 1 base, with 16 bases between them. The CDR3 sequence is 14 residues long. In germline, CDR1 is SGHRS, CDR2 YFSETQ. In nucleotides, the CDR3 is TGCGCCACTTCCGATGGGTTCACGAACACTGAAGCTTTCTTT. This gives the protein CATSDGFTNTEAFF.

This clonotype appeared many times. The rearrangement uses TRBV11-2 and TRBJ2-3, with D perhaps given as TRBD1 or TRBD2 (5 bases each). The CDR3 has 14 amino acids. V gave up 0 bases and J gave up 7 bases, with 11 bases separating them. In germline, CDR1 is SGHAT, CDR2 FQNNGV. The CDR3 coding sequence is TGTGCCAGCAGCTTAGAGTCCGGGACCCATACGCAGTATTTT. This sequence encodes CASSLESGTHTQYF. The entire variable domain, with the rest obtained from reference TRBV11-2 and TRBJ2-3, is as follows: EAGVAQSPRYKIIEKRQSVAFWCNPISGHATLYWYQQILGQGPKLLIQFQNNGVVDDSQLPKDRFSAERLKGVDSTLKIQPAKLEDSAVYLCASSLESGTHTQYFGPGTRLTVL.

This clonotype has ten or more counts. This chain joins TRBV24-1 and TRBJ2-1; a weak D match, TRBD1 (7 bases). Trimming removed 6 bases from V and 5 bases from J, with 22 bases in between. The CDR3 extends over 17 amino acids. CDR1 is KGHDR and CDR2 is SFDVKD in the germline V gene. The CDR3 nucleotides read TGTGCCACCAGTCCCCCGAGTCAGGGGGGCGGGAACAATGAGCAGTTCTTC. The encoded protein is CATSPPSQGGGNNEQFF.

This clonotype was observed many times. The chain is built from TRBV15 and TRBJ2-1; 10 bases are shared with TRBD2. Germline values: CDR1 LNHNV, CDR2 YYDKDF (reference sequence). The length of the CDR3 is 17 residues. After removal of 5 bases from V and 1 base from J, the junction contained 8 bases not matched to a gene. CDR3 residues: CATSGKRGGMSYNEQFF. DNA for the CDR3: TGTGCCACCAGCGGCAAGCGGGGGGGGATGTCCTACAATGAGCAGTTCTTC.

The CDR3 DNA reads TGTGCCCGGGGATCCTCGCAAGGCAATGAGCAGTTCTTC. It codes for CARGSSQGNEQFF. The genes are TRBV5-8 and TRBJ2-1; D might be TRBD2 (5 bases). This CDR3 contains 13 residues. V was shortened by 10 bases and J by 6 bases, with 17 bases between the two germline ends. Germline assignment: CDR1 SGHTS and CDR2 YDEGEE. Drawing the rest from reference TRBV5-8 and TRBJ2-1, the complete variable domain is EAGVTQSPTHLIKTRGQQATLRCSPISGHTSVYWYQQALGLGLQFLLWYDEGEERNRGNFPPRFSGRQFPNYSSELNVNALELEDSALYLCARGSSQGNEQFFGPGTRLTVL.

This clonotype was counted ten times or more. The chain uses TRBV11-2 and TRBJ1-1; D call uncertain. The CDR3 totals 15 residues. V gave up 7 bases and J gave up 5 bases, with 20 bases separating them. Per germline, CDR1 SGHAT and CDR2 FQNNGV. DNA of the CDR3: TGTGCCAGCACCCCCGGGCGGCGGGGAGAAACTGAAGCTTTCTTT. This encodes CASTPGRRGETEAFF.

This clonotype was observed a handful of times. The V and J genes are TRBV18 and TRBJ1-1, with 7 bases that match TRBD1. The CDR3 runs 15 residues. Germline V gives CDR1 KGHSH, CDR2 LQKENI. The ends lost 6 bases at V and 0 bases at J; junction bases unmatched: 7. The CDR3 loop reads CASSRTTGVNTEAFF. The CDR3 nucleotides read TGTGCCAGCTCCCGAACTACAGGGGTGAACACTGAAGCTTTCTTT.

This sequence joins TRBV7-9 and TRBJ1-6; maybe TRBD1 (6 bases). The CDR3 covers 15 residues. Trimming pared 7 bases from V and 1 base from J, leaving 11 bases between. Per germline, CDR1 SEHNR and CDR2 FQNEAQ (reference sequence). Here the CDR3 reads CASTSTGSYNSPLHF. Here the CDR3 DNA reads TGTGCCAGCACCTCCACAGGGTCCTATAATTCACCCCTCCACTTT. The full variable domain, rest sourced from reference TRBV7-9 and TRBJ1-6, is DTGVSQNPRHKITKRGQNVTFRCDPISEHNRLYWYRQTLGQGPEFLTYFQNEAQLEKSRLLSDRFSAERPKGSFSTLEIQRTEQGDSAMYLCASTSTGSYNSPLHFGNGTRLTVT.

Note on this clonotype: The junction does not match germline at one end; this may be a read error. The CDR3 protein is CASSSGTNYNEQFF. CDR3 coding DNA: TGTGCCAGCAGCTCCGGGACAAATTACAATGAGCAGTTCTTC. The gene calls are TRBV5-1 and TRBJ2-1, with D possibly matching TRBD1 (6 bases). Germline lookup yields CDR1 SGHRS and CDR2 YFSETQ. The CDR3 is 14 residues long. The full variable domain, rest sourced from reference TRBV5-1 and TRBJ2-1, is KAGVTQTPRYLIKTRGQQVTLSCSPISGHRSVSWYQQTPGQGLQFLFEYFSETQRNKGNFPGRFSGRQFSNSRSEMNVSTLELGDSALYLCASSSGTNYNEQFFGPGTRLTVL.

The rearrangement joins TRBV9 to TRBJ2-3; 7 bases match TRBD1. Germline V gene sequence: CDR1 SGDLS, CDR2 YYNGEE. The CDR3 covers 15 residues. V was clipped by 2 bases and J by 6 bases; unmatched bases: 9. The DNA of the CDR3 is TGTGCCAGCAGCGTGTTAGGGGGCGGTGCGGATACGCAGTATTTT. Translating it yields CASSVLGGGADTQYF.

This clonotype was recorded at least ten times. The chain combines TRBV20-1 with TRBJ1-2, with TRBD1 identical over 10 bases. CDR3 length equals 13 residues. CDR1 is DFQATT and CDR2 is SNEGSKA in the germline V gene (reference sequence). Unmatched junction bases numbered 7, after V lost 4 bases and J lost 8 bases. The CDR3 sequence: CSATGTGEGGYTF. The CDR3 nucleotides read TGCAGTGCTACCGGGACAGGGGAAGGGGGCTACACCTTC.

This clonotype came up many times. The chain is built from TRBV30 and TRBJ2-7, with 8 bases that match TRBD1. The germline V gene has CDR1 GTSNPN and CDR2 SVGIG (reference sequence). V trimming: 3 bases; J trimming: 5 bases; junction bases outside the gene matches: 9. The CDR3 is 14 residues long. Here the CDR3 reads CAWRDTGGWNEQYF. CDR3 nucleotides: TGTGCCTGGAGAGATACAGGGGGATGGAACGAGCAGTACTTC.

This clonotype has a count of ten or more. The J gene is TRBJ1-6, the V gene TRBV12-3 or TRBV12-4; no reliable D call. V gave up 1 base and J gave up 6 bases, with 7 bases separating them. The length of the CDR3 is 14 residues. CDR3 loop: CASSLGQTNSPLHF. The CDR3 DNA follows: TGTGCCAGCAGTTTAGGGCAAACTAATTCACCCCTCCACTTT.

This clonotype has ten or more counts. The rearrangement joins TRBV2 to TRBJ1-6, with a tentative D call TRBD1 (6 bases). Germline V gene data show CDR1 as SNHLY and CDR2 as FYNNEI. Trimming shortened V by 6 bases and J by 7 bases, and 10 bases separated the two germline ends. This CDR3 is built from 13 residues. This chain's CDR3 is CASSRGQNSPLHF. DNA for the CDR3: TGTGCCAGCAGCAGGGGCCAGAATTCACCCCTCCACTTT.

This clonotype came up many times. The gene calls are TRBV2 and TRBJ1-5, with unresolved D. Germline V gives CDR1 SNHLY, CDR2 FYNNEI. The CDR3 spans 12 residues. Trimming took off 5 bases at V and 6 bases at J, with 8 bases between the two ends. The CDR3 DNA reads as TGTGCCAGCAGTCCCGATATTCAGCCCCAGCATTTT. This sequence encodes CASSPDIQPQHF.

This clonotype was picked up a small number of times. The chain has TRBV12-3 or TRBV12-4 and TRBJ1-5; D remains unclear. V was clipped by 4 bases and J by 8 bases, with 9 bases between them. This CDR3 is built from 12 residues. The CDR3 sequence: CASSSPPEPQHF. The CDR3 bases are TGTGCCAGCAGTTCGCCACCTGAGCCCCAGCATTTT.

In its sample, this clonotype was seen a few times. V and J are TRBV5-1 and TRBJ2-2; 12 positions agree with TRBD2. The CDR3 runs to 16 residues. CDR1 and CDR2 from the germline V gene are SGHRS and YFSETQ. V was clipped by 3 bases and J by 4 bases; unmatched bases: 4. CDR3 loop: CASSSGLAGSTGELFF. CDR3 DNA: TGCGCCAGCAGCTCTGGACTAGCGGGAAGCACCGGGGAGCTGTTTTTT.

The chain uses TRBV4-1 and TRBJ1-6; the D is unclear. The length of the CDR3 is 13 residues. The V gene lost 2 bases and the J gene lost 8 bases, with 7 bases spanning the gap. CDR1 is MGHRA and CDR2 is YSYEKL in the germline V gene. CDR3 coding DNA: TGCGCCAGCAGCCAAAGTCGAGATTCACCCCTCCACTTT. It specifies CASSQSRDSPLHF.